Shown below are 30 T cell receptor beta chains from a single sample sequenced in a study of long-term antiretroviral therapy in people with HIV. At survey level, the immunoSEQ assay was run in its v3.0 version. TCRdb's copy holds only in-frame clones and misses some; the assay was immunoSEQ multiplex PCR. The sample has about 20,000 clones; around 93% are singletons. This sample comprised unsorted PBMCs, obtained 4.4 years after starting antiretroviral therapy. These receptors originate from a woman in her fifties or sixties with HIV.

This clone was found a few times. The chain is built from TRBV5-4 and TRBJ1-1, with D maybe TRBD1 (6 bases). V lost 1 base, J lost 3 bases, and 13 bases lay in between. CDR1 and CDR2 from the germline V gene are SGHNT and YYREEE (reference sequence). There are 15 residues in the CDR3. CDR3 residues: CASSLRGRGYTEAFF. The CDR3 DNA follows: TGTGCCAGCAGCTTGCGGGGGCGCGGATACACTGAAGCTTTCTTT.

The rearrangement links TRBV11-2 to TRBJ1-5; no clear D gene. The CDR3 totals 16 residues. V gave up 1 base and J gave up 5 bases, with 15 bases separating them. The germline CDR1 and CDR2 sequences are SGHAT and FQNNGV. The CDR3 bases are TGTGCCAGCAGCTTAGGATTTGGCACCGTCGATCAGCCCCAGCATTTT. This sequence encodes CASSLGFGTVDQPQHF.

The chain employs TRBV2 and TRBJ2-2; 7 bases are a match to TRBD1. The V gene end was trimmed by 6 bases and the J gene end by 4 bases; junction bases not matched to a gene: 2. CDR3 size: 13 residues. The germline V gene has CDR1 SNHLY and CDR2 FYNNEI. The CDR3 here is CASRTGITGELFF. The CDR3 region has the DNA TGTGCCAGCAGGACAGGGATCACCGGGGAGCTGTTTTTT.

The rearrangement joins TRBV7-9 to TRBJ2-1, with TRBD2 matching 8 bases. J was trimmed by 6 bases and V by 5 bases; bases with no gene match: 15. The germline gives CDR1 SEHNR, CDR2 FQNEAQ (reference sequence). The CDR3 length is 17 residues. This chain's CDR3 is CASSLPYRLAISNEQFF. Here the CDR3 DNA reads TGTGCCAGCAGCCTACCCTATCGACTAGCGATTTCCAATGAGCAGTTCTTC.

The rearrangement uses TRBV11-3 and TRBJ2-1, with 9 bases identical to TRBD2. CDR1 and CDR2 from the germline V gene are SGHNT and YENEEA. J gave up 8 bases and V 5 bases, and 13 bases lay outside the gene matches. This CDR3 has 16 residues. In DNA, the CDR3 is TGTGCCAGCAGCCCCAGACGCGGGACTAGCAACGATGAGCAGTTCTTC. Its translation: CASSPRRGTSNDEQFF.

The V and J genes are TRBV5-6 and TRBJ2-3; 10 bases map to TRBD1. The V gene end was trimmed by 2 bases and the J gene end by 6 bases; junction bases not matched to a gene: 6. The germline gives CDR1 SGHDT, CDR2 YYEEEE. This CDR3 comprises 15 residues. DNA for the CDR3: TGTGCCAGCAGCTTTAATTCGGGACAGGGGGATACGCAGTATTTT. Encoded protein: CASSFNSGQGDTQYF.

V is TRBV11-2 and J is TRBJ1-6; the match to TRBD1 covers 7 bases. CDR1 is SGHAT and CDR2 is FQNNGV in the germline V gene. V shed 4 bases, J shed 3 bases, and the junction held 6 bases outside the gene matches. The CDR3 has 16 amino acids. CDR3 in DNA: TGTGCCAGCAGCTCAGGACAGGCAGGCTATAATTCACCCCTCCACTTT. Its translation is CASSSGQAGYNSPLHF.

This chain links TRBV28 with TRBJ1-2; tentative D call: TRBD1 (5 bases). CDR3 length: 14 residues. Trimming left V 7 bases short and J 4 bases short, with 16 bases between. Per germline, CDR1 MDHEN and CDR2 SYDVKM. CDR3 DNA: TGTGCCAGCACCCCGGGGGGGATCGGCTATGGCTACACCTTC. It codes for CASTPGGIGYGYTF.

The chain has TRBV6-5 and TRBJ1-1; 7 bases line up with TRBD1. Germline loops: CDR1 MNHEY, CDR2 SVGAGI. The trim removed 2 bases at V and 0 bases at J, leaving 3 bases unmatched. This CDR3 is 15 amino acids long. The CDR3 region is CASSYRQGMNTEAFF. CDR3 nucleotides: TGTGCCAGCAGTTACCGACAGGGCATGAACACTGAAGCTTTCTTT.

The chain has TRBV11-2 and TRBJ2-2; a weak D match, TRBD2 (6 bases). V was cut by 3 bases and J by 6 bases, with 17 bases left in between. Germline CDR1 reads SGHAT; CDR2 reads FQNNGV. The CDR3 is made up of 16 amino acids. DNA for the CDR3: TGTGCCAGCAGCTTGGATCTGCGGGGTTTCCCCGGGGAGCTGTTTTTT. This translates into CASSLDLRGFPGELFF.

V gene TRBV2 combines with J gene TRBJ2-1; TRBD2 matches 12 bases. The CDR3 has 15 residues. With 6 bases clipped from V and 9 bases from J, the junction kept 9 bases outside the gene matches. Germline V gene sequence: CDR1 SNHLY, CDR2 FYNNEI. This chain's CDR3 is CASRKLAGGRGEQFF. The CDR3 DNA sequence: TGTGCCAGCAGGAAGCTAGCGGGGGGGCGGGGTGAGCAGTTCTTC.

The chain recombines TRBV5-6 with TRBJ1-3; 9 bases map to TRBD1. Per the germline V gene, CDR1 is SGHDT and CDR2 is YYEEEE. The CDR3 sequence is 16 residues long. The V gene end was trimmed by 4 bases and the J gene end by 4 bases; junction bases not matched to a gene: 9. The CDR3 spells CASSGRDRAIGNTIYF. CDR3 bases: TGTGCCAGCAGCGGCCGGGACAGGGCGATAGGAAACACCATATATTTT.

The rearrangement uses TRBV5-1 and TRBJ1-2, with a tentative D call TRBD1 (5 bases). Germline values: CDR1 SGHRS, CDR2 YFSETQ. The CDR3 is 13 residues long. Trimming cost V 4 bases and J 3 bases, with 10 bases left between them. CDR3 in amino acids: CASSRVGDYGYTF. The CDR3 nucleotides read TGCGCCAGCAGCCGGGTAGGGGACTATGGCTACACCTTC.

This clone has a single count. The J gene is TRBJ2-5, the V gene TRBV27; D perhaps matches TRBD2 (6 bases). Germline V gives CDR1 MNHEY, CDR2 SMNVEV (reference sequence). CDR3 length: 13 amino acids. V dropped 3 bases and J dropped 7 bases, with 12 bases sitting between them. CDR3 amino acids: CASSFGSRGTQYF. CDR3 bases: TGTGCCAGCAGTTTTGGGTCGCGGGGGACCCAGTACTTC.

CDR3 sequence reads: CASSPPVGTGSSYEQYF. The CDR3 coding sequence is TGTGCCAGCAGCCCACCGGTGGGGACAGGGAGCTCCTACGAGCAGTACTTC. J is TRBJ2-7 and V is TRBV7-9; TRBD1 agrees at 9 bases. Germline V CDR1 and CDR2: SEHNR, FQNEAQ (reference sequence). Trimming removed 5 bases from V and 0 bases from J; junction bases left unmatched: 11. This CDR3 has 17 amino acids.

The chain recombines TRBV5-1 with TRBJ1-1; no reliable D call. The germline V gene has CDR1 SGHRS and CDR2 YFSETQ. Trimming cost V 0 bases and J 1 base, with 7 bases left between them. CDR3 length: 14 residues. CDR3 protein: CASSLEGGNTEAFF. CDR3 DNA sequence: TGCGCCAGCAGCTTGGAGGGAGGGAACACTGAAGCTTTCTTT.

This clone occurred once. The rearrangement joins TRBV7-2 to TRBJ2-7; possible D gene TRBD1, 7 bases. The CDR3 runs 15 residues. Between the trimmed V and J ends, which lost 3 bases and 4 bases, there was a span of 16 bases. CDR1 and CDR2 from the germline V gene are SGHTA and FQGNSA. The CDR3 here is CASSLAGGINYEQYF. The CDR3 coding sequence is TGTGCCAGCAGCTTGGCAGGGGGGATAAATTACGAGCAGTACTTC.

This chain uses TRBV7-2 with TRBJ2-1; D not certain. V was shortened by 5 bases and J by 8 bases, with 7 bases between the two germline ends. This CDR3 is 11 amino acids long. CDR1 SGHTA and CDR2 FQGNSA come from the germline V gene. This CDR3 is CASSPRYEQFF. As DNA, the CDR3 is TGTGCCAGCAGCCCTAGGTATGAGCAGTTCTTC. Together with reference TRBV7-2 and TRBJ2-1, the CDR3 gives the full variable domain: GAGVSQSPSNKVTEKGKDVELRCDPISGHTALYWYRQSLGQGLEFLIYFQGNSAPDKSGLPSDRFSAERTGGSVSTLTIQRTQQEDSAVYLCASSPRYEQFFGPGTRLTVL.

The J gene is TRBJ1-1, the V gene TRBV2; D unresolved. Trimming left V 3 bases short and J 1 base short, with 6 bases between. The CDR3 covers 13 residues. CDR1 is SNHLY, CDR2 FYNNEI, per germline. The CDR3 protein is CASSDRGNTEAFF. The CDR3 DNA reads TGTGCCAGCAGTGATCGGGGGAACACTGAAGCTTTCTTT.

The chain joins TRBV7-9 to TRBJ1-2, with D tentatively TRBD1 (5 bases). CDR3 length: 14 residues. CDR1 is SEHNR and CDR2 is FQNEAQ in the germline V gene (reference sequence). Trimming removed 1 base from V and 2 bases from J, with 8 bases in between. In DNA form, the CDR3 reads TGTGCCAGCAGCTTAGAGGGGAAGAACTATGGCTACACCTTC. This encodes CASSLEGKNYGYTF.

The V and J genes are TRBV25-1 and TRBJ2-1; TRBD1 agrees at 9 bases. Germline V gene lookup returns CDR1 MGHDK and CDR2 SYGVNS. The J segment lost 6 bases and the V segment lost 1 base, leaving 4 bases of the junction unmatched. The CDR3 covers 15 residues. CDR3 sequence reads: CASSEFGTGSNEQFF. The CDR3 DNA follows: TGTGCCAGCAGTGAATTTGGGACAGGGTCCAATGAGCAGTTCTTC.

V gene TRBV6-5 combines with J gene TRBJ1-2; unclear D gene. Between the trimmed V and J ends, which lost 4 bases and 2 bases, there was a span of 11 bases. Germline CDR1 reads MNHEY; CDR2 reads SVGAGI. The CDR3 spans 14 residues. The CDR3 spells CASSLLGANYGYTF. Here the CDR3 DNA reads TGTGCCAGCAGTTTGCTGGGTGCGAACTATGGCTACACCTTC.

This rearrangement joins TRBV25-1 to TRBJ1-2; 10 bases map to TRBD1. The germline V gene has CDR1 MGHDK and CDR2 SYGVNS. This CDR3 has 13 amino acids. The V segment lost 6 bases and the J segment 6 bases; nucleotides outside the gene matches: 4. CDR3 DNA: TGTGCCAGCAGGGGCGACAGGGGGCATGGCTACACCTTC. It encodes CASRGDRGHGYTF.

This clone was found a few times. The chain links TRBV4-3 to TRBJ1-2; TRBD1 is a possible D gene (6 bases). Germline V lookup: CDR1 LGHNA, CDR2 YSLEER. The CDR3 has 17 residues. The ends were cut back, 0 bases at V and 1 base at J, with 15 bases in the middle. CDR3 region: CASSQDISTGDNYGYTF. The DNA for the CDR3 is TGCGCCAGCAGCCAAGATATTTCGACAGGAGATAACTATGGCTACACCTTC.

The chain couples TRBV30 to TRBJ2-3, with D possibly matching TRBD2 (5 bases). The V gene's germline CDR1 is GTSNPN and CDR2 SVGIG (reference sequence). The CDR3 sequence is 15 residues long. Trimming stripped 4 bases from V and 5 bases from J, with 19 bases between. The CDR3 here is CAWIRHTAALDTQYF. DNA for the CDR3: TGTGCCTGGATAAGACACACAGCGGCTCTAGATACGCAGTATTTT.

The chain couples TRBV14 to TRBJ2-7, with TRBD1 identical over 7 bases. Germline CDR1 reads SGHDN; CDR2 reads FVKESK. After removal of 1 base from V and 5 bases from J, the junction contained 8 bases not matched to a gene. CDR3 length: 15 amino acids. The CDR3 here is CASSQVWGTADEQYF. CDR3 coding DNA: TGTGCCAGCAGCCAAGTGTGGGGGACAGCTGACGAGCAGTACTTC.

V gene TRBV7-6 combines with J gene TRBJ1-1, with D maybe TRBD1 (6 bases). Germline V gives CDR1 SGHVS, CDR2 FNYEAQ. The CDR3 loop spans 15 amino acids. V lost 4 bases to trimming and J lost 0 bases, with 12 bases between them. The CDR3 reads CASSSGRGMNTEAFF. For the CDR3, the DNA is TGTGCCAGCAGCTCTGGTAGGGGGATGAACACTGAAGCTTTCTTT.

Note on this clone: At one boundary the junction diverges from the germline segment, which might be a read error. CDR3 region: CASSPSIGTGMNTEAFF. The CDR3 nucleotides are TGTGCTAGCAGCCCTTCAATCGGGACAGGCATGAACACTGAAGCTTTCTTT. The rearrangement links TRBV7-7 to TRBJ1-1, with 8 bases aligning to TRBD1. The CDR3 totals 17 residues. Germline CDR1 reads SSHAT; CDR2 reads FNYEAQ (reference sequence).

The chain is built from TRBV15 and TRBJ2-3; 8 bases match TRBD1. CDR3 length equals 16 residues. Germline V gene data show CDR1 as LNHNV and CDR2 as YYDKDF (reference sequence). The V gene end was trimmed by 6 bases and the J gene end by 4 bases; junction bases not matched to a gene: 12. CDR3 residues: CATRGDDRGGSDTQYF. The CDR3 DNA is TGTGCCACCAGGGGGGACGACAGGGGTGGTTCAGATACGCAGTATTTT.

The chain combines TRBV18 with TRBJ1-5, with D maybe TRBD1 (6 bases). The CDR3 covers 17 residues. Trimming removed 3 bases from V and 2 bases from J, with 17 bases in between. In germline, CDR1 is KGHSH, CDR2 LQKENI. CDR3 nucleotide sequence: TGTGCCAGCTCACCTACAAGGGGGACGGATGGCAATCAGCCCCAGCATTTT. It is translated as CASSPTRGTDGNQPQHF.